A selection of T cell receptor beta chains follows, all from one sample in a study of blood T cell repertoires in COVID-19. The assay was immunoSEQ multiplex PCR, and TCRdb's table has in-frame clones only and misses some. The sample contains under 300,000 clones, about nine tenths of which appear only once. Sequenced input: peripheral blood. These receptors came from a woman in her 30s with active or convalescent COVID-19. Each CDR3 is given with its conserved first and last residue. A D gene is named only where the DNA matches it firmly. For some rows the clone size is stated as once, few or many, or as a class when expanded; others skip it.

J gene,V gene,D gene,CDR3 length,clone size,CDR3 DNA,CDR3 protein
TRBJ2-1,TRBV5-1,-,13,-,TGCGCCAGCAGCTTGGACGGTCGCAGGGAGCAGTTCTTC,CASSLDGRREQFF
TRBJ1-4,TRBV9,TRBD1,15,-,TGTGCCAGCAGCACCCACGACAGGGACAATGAAAAACTGTTTTTT,CASSTHDRDNEKLFF
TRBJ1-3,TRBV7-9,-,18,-,TGTGCCAGCAGCTCCCTTGGCGGGGGGTTAGCCTCTGGAAACACCATATATTTT,CASSSLGGGLASGNTIYF
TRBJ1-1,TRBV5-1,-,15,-,TGCGCCAGCAGCTTGGAGGCGGTCCTGAACACTGAAGCTTTCTTT,CASSLEAVLNTEAFF
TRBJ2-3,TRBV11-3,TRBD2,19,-,TGTGCCAGCAGCTCCCACTCTTCCGGACTAGCGGCTTCCACAGATACGCAGTATTTT,CASSSHSSGLAASTDTQYF
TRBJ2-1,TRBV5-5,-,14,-,TGTGCCAGCAGTCATCTCCAGGGTTGGGATGAGCAGTTCTTC,CASSHLQGWDEQFF
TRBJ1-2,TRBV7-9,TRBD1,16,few,TGTGCCAGCAGCTTAGATGGATTGAGGGGGCAAGGAGGCTACACCTTC,CASSLDGLRGQGGYTF
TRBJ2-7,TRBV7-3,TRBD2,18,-,TGTGCCAGCAGCGAAGCCGGGACTAGCGGGGGAGAACACTACGAGCAGTACTTC,CASSEAGTSGGEHYEQYF
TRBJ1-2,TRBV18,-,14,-,TGTGCCAGCTCACCACCGACTGACTTAGAAGGCTACACCTTC,CASSPPTDLEGYTF
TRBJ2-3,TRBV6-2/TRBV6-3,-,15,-,TGTGCCAGCAGTTACAGCCTACTAGGCCCAGATACGCAGTATTTT,CASSYSLLGPDTQYF
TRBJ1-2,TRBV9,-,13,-,TGTGCCAGCAGCGCGACAGTGAACTATGGCTACACCTTC,CASSATVNYGYTF
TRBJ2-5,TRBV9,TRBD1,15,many,TGTGCCAGCAGCGAGAGGGACAGGAAGCAAGAGACCCAGTACTTC,CASSERDRKQETQYF
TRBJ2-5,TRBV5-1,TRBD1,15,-,TGCGCCAGCAGCACGGGACAGGGGGCCGTAGAGACCCAGTACTTC,CASSTGQGAVETQYF
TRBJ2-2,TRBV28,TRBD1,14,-,TGTGCCAGCAGTGCCCGGACAGGGGTGGGGGAGCTGTTTTTT,CASSARTGVGELFF
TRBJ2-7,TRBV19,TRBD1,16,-,TGTGCCAGTAGTGCCCGAAGCAGGGGGTATACCTACGAGCAGTACTTC,CASSARSRGYTYEQYF
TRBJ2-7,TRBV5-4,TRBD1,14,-,TGTGCCAGCAGCCCGACAGGGAATAGCGACGAGCAGTACTTC,CASSPTGNSDEQYF
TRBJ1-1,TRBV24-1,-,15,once,TGTGCCACCAGGAAAAGCCCGGGGTGGGACACTGAAGCTTTCTTT,CATRKSPGWDTEAFF
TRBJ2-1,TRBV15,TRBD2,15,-,TGTGCCACCAGCGTAAGCGGGGGGCCAGGGCAGGAGCAGTTCTTC,CATSVSGGPGQEQFF
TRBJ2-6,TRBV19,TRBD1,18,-,TGTGCCAGTAGTATATATCAGGGGGATAGAGCTGGGGCCAACGTCCTGACTTTC,CASSIYQGDRAGANVLTF
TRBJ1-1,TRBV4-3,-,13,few,TGCGCCAGCAGCCAGGGGACACACGTTGAAGCTTTCTTT,CASSQGTHVEAFF
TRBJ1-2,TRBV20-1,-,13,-,TGCAGTGCTAGTGTCGGAGGGCGGTATGGCTACACCTTC,CSASVGGRYGYTF
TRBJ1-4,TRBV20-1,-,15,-,TGCAGTGCTAGTACTCCAGGAGGTTATAATGAAAAACTGTTTTTT,CSASTPGGYNEKLFF
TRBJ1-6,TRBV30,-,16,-,TGTGCCTGGATTTCGTCAGGGTTGAGTATGTATTCACCCCTCCACTTT,CAWISSGLSMYSPLHF
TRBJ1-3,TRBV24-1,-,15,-,TGTGCCACCAGTGATACAGGGCCTTCTGGAAACACCATATATTTT,CATSDTGPSGNTIYF
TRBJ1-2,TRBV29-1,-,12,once,TGCAGCGTTGGTGGCCGAAACTATGGCTACACCTTC,CSVGGRNYGYTF
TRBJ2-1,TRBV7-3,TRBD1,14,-,TGTGCCAGCAGCTTAAGGGACAGAAACAATGAGCAGTTCTTC,CASSLRDRNNEQFF
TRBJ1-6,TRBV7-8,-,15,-,TGTGCCAGCAGCCCCCGGACAGCTTATAATTCACCCCTCCACTTT,CASSPRTAYNSPLHF
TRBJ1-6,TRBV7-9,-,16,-,TGTGCCAGCAGCTTAGAAGGGGGAGTGAGGAATTCACCCCTCCACTTT,CASSLEGGVRNSPLHF
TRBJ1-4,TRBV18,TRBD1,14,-,TGTGCCAGCTCAGCCCGACAGGGTAATGAAAAACTGTTTTTT,CASSARQGNEKLFF
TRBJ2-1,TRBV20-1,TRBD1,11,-,TGCAGTGCTAGAGTAGGACAGGGAAGGTTCTTC,CSARVGQGRFF
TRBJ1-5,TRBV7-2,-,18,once,TGTGCCAGCAGCCTCTGGGGGGGACAACTGGGTTTTGGGCAGCCCCAGCATTTT,CASSLWGGQLGFGQPQHF
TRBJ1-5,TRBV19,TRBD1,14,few,TGTGCCAGTAACCTAGGGGGCTCAGGTCAGCCCCAGCATTTT,CASNLGGSGQPQHF
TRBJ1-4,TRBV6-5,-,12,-,TGTGCCAGCGGCAGAACTAATGAAAAACTGTTTTTT,CASGRTNEKLFF
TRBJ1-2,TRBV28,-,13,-,TGTGCCAGCAGCCGGGGGAGGGGGTATGGCTACACCTTC,CASSRGRGYGYTF
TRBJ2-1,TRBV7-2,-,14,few,TGTGCCAGCACTACGTCCCTTGCCGACAATGAGCAGTTCTTC,CASTTSLADNEQFF
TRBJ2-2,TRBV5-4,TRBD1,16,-,TGTGCCAGCAGCGGACAGACAGGGGAAAACACCGGGGAGCTGTTTTTT,CASSGQTGENTGELFF
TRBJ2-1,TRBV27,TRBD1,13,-,TGTGCCAGCAGTATGGGGGACAGATCGGAGCAGTTCTTC,CASSMGDRSEQFF
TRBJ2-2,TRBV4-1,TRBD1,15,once,TGCGCCAGCAGCCGGGACAGGGGGGGTCCCGGGGAGCTGTTTTTT,CASSRDRGGPGELFF
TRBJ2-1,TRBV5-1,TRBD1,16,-,TGCGCCAGCAGCTTGGACGGGACAGGTGTTCCCAATGAGCAGTTCTTC,CASSLDGTGVPNEQFF
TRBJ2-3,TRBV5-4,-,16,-,TGTGCCAGCAGCTTGGAGCGGGCGGGGTCCACAGATACGCAGTATTTT,CASSLERAGSTDTQYF
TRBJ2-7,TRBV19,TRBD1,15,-,TGTGCCAGTAGTAGGGAGGGACAGGGGTCCTACGAGCAGTACTTC,CASSREGQGSYEQYF
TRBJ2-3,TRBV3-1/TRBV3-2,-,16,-,TGTGCCAGCAGCCAAGGTCGGGGGACCGGGACAGATACGCAGTATTTT,CASSQGRGTGTDTQYF
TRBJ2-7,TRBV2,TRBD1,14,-,TGTGCCAGCTCAGGGGGTATTCTTACCTACGAGCAGTACTTC,CASSGGILTYEQYF
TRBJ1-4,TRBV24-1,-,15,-,TGTGCCACCAGTGAGGGCGCCCCGCCAAATGAAAAACTGTTTTTT,CATSEGAPPNEKLFF
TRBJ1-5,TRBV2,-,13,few,TGTGCCAGCAGTGAAGGGGGGGGTCAGCCCCAGCATTTT,CASSEGGGQPQHF
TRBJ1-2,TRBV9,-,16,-,TGTGCCAGCAGCGTAGGAGAAGGACGGACTTTGGGAGGCTACACCTTC,CASSVGEGRTLGGYTF
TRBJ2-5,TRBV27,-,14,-,TGTGCCAGCAGTCCTGCGGGGGTCGGGGGCACCCAGTACTTC,CASSPAGVGGTQYF
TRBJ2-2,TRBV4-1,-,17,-,TGCGCCAGCAGCCAATCGACGAGGGGGATTAACACCGGGGAGCTGTTTTTT,CASSQSTRGINTGELFF
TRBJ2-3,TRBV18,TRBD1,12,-,TGTGCCAGCTCCGCCGAGCGGACAGGGCAGTATTTT,CASSAERTGQYF
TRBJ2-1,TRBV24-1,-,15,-,TGTGCCACCAGTGACCGACAGTCTGGTCACAATGAGCAGTTCTTC,CATSDRQSGHNEQFF
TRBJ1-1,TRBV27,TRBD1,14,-,TGTGCCAGCAGTCGGAGGGGGCCGAACACTGAAGCTTTCTTT,CASSRRGPNTEAFF
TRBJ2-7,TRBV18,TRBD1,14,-,TGTGCCAGCCAAGCCGGGACAGGATTATCCGAGCAGTACTTC,CASQAGTGLSEQYF
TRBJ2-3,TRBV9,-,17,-,TGTGCCAGCAGCGTTTCGGCGGGGAGTTCTAGCACAGATACGCAGTATTTT,CASSVSAGSSSTDTQYF
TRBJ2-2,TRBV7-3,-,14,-,TGTGCCAGCAGCCCAAACATCAACACCGGGGAGCTGTTTTTT,CASSPNINTGELFF
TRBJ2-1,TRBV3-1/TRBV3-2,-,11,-,TGTGCCAGCAGCCTACACGGGGAGCAGTTCTTC,CASSLHGEQFF
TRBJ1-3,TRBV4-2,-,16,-,TGTGCCAGCAGCCAAGATATAACAGGATCTGGAAACACCATATATTTT,CASSQDITGSGNTIYF
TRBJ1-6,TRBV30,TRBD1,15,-,TGTGCCTGGAGGGGTCCCGGGACAGGGAATTCACCCCTCCACTTT,CAWRGPGTGNSPLHF
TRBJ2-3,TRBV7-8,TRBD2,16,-,TGTGCCAGCAGCTTAGAGCGGGGCCTCTTCACAGATACGCAGTATTTT,CASSLERGLFTDTQYF
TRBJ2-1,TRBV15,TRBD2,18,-,TGTGCCACCCTCAGGGGCAGTTTGTTTAGCGGGGGATACAATGAGCAGTTCTTC,CATLRGSLFSGGYNEQFF